These 14 T cell receptor beta chains were all obtained from the same sample, sequenced in a study of cytomegalovirus exposure and HLA in healthy donors. Profiling relied on immunoSEQ multiplex PCR, and the TCRdb table lists in-frame clones only, not all of them. The repertoire includes 99,000 or so clones, about 88% of them detected once, and 4% sits in the top ten. Material: PBMCs. The receptors here all came from a woman aged 18-35 years in good health and CMV-seropositive.

The chain has TRBV11-2 and TRBJ2-7, with D possibly TRBD1 on 6 matching bases. CDR1 is SGHAT and CDR2 is FQNNGV in the germline V gene. V dropped 3 bases and J dropped 5 bases, with 17 bases sitting between them. The CDR3 has 15 residues. The CDR3 protein is CASSFSRGRLHEQYF. The CDR3 DNA follows: TGTGCCAGCAGCTTTAGCAGGGGAAGGCTGCACGAGCAGTACTTC.

The chain has TRBV28 and TRBJ1-5; D is possibly TRBD1 (6 bases). CDR3 size: 16 residues. With 2 bases removed from V and 2 bases from J, the gap between germline ends came to 13 bases. Germline assignment: CDR1 MDHEN and CDR2 SYDVKM. CDR3 nucleotides: TGTGCCAGCAGTTTACCAGGGGCGAAGGGCAATCAGCCCCAGCATTTT. Encoded protein: CASSLPGAKGNQPQHF.

The chain carries TRBV11-3 and TRBJ2-7, with a weak D call TRBD1 (5 bases). V was cut by 2 bases and J by 6 bases, with 11 bases left in between. From germline, CDR1 is SGHNT and CDR2 YENEEA. The CDR3 consists of 13 residues. The CDR3 DNA is TGTGCCAGCAGCTTACCAACAGGTTCCGAGCAGTACTTC. It yields the protein CASSLPTGSEQYF.

The chain has TRBV28 and TRBJ1-3; 7 bases match TRBD1. Per the germline V gene, CDR1 is MDHEN and CDR2 is SYDVKM. This CDR3 has 17 amino acids. With V trimmed by 3 bases and J by 6 bases, 14 bases remained unmatched. CDR3 coding DNA: TGTGCCAGCAGTTTGGGAACAGGGGTGGGAGACCTAAACACCATATATTTT. Translation: CASSLGTGVGDLNTIYF.

This chain links TRBV4-2 with TRBJ2-2, with 8 bases identical to TRBD2. The CDR3 runs 16 residues. Looked up from germline, CDR1 is LGHNA and CDR2 is YNFKEQ. The trim removed 5 bases at V and 6 bases at J, leaving 11 bases unmatched. The chain's CDR3 is CASSEEGGRRAGELFF. DNA of the CDR3: TGTGCCAGCAGCGAGGAAGGCGGGAGGCGGGCCGGGGAGCTGTTTTTT.

This clone was counted a few times. The rearrangement links TRBV7-9 to TRBJ2-1; tentative D call: TRBD1 (5 bases). V was shortened by 6 bases and J by 1 base, with 10 bases between the two germline ends. CDR3 length equals 14 residues. Germline values: CDR1 SEHNR, CDR2 FQNEAQ (reference sequence). CDR3 nucleotides: TGTGCCAGCAGTTCCCAGGGATCCTACAATGAGCAGTTCTTC. Translating it yields CASSSQGSYNEQFF.

This chain connects TRBV27 to TRBJ1-2; D might be TRBD1 (6 bases). Trimming removed 7 bases from V and 4 bases from J, with 16 bases in between. Per germline, CDR1 MNHEY and CDR2 SMNVEV (reference sequence). CDR3 size: 14 residues. CDR3 protein: CASMSGGQGYGYTF. CDR3 nucleotide sequence: TGTGCCAGCATGTCCGGGGGGCAAGGCTATGGCTACACCTTC.

The rearrangement uses TRBV14 and TRBJ1-2; 7 positions agree with TRBD1. CDR1 and CDR2 from the germline V gene are SGHDN and FVKESK. The CDR3 has 14 residues. V lost 5 bases to trimming and J lost 5 bases; unmatched junction nucleotides: 8. The CDR3 bases are TGTGCCAGCAGCTTGACAGGGTTCGGATATGGCTACACCTTC. Protein: CASSLTGFGYGYTF.

For this clone: A junction boundary mismatches the germline segment, possibly from a read error. The chain is built from TRBV7-7 and TRBJ1-4, with unresolved D. Per the germline V gene, CDR1 is SSHAT and CDR2 is FNYEAQ (reference sequence). This CDR3 contains 12 residues. The CDR3, as DNA: TGTGCTAGCAGCCCAGATCGAGAAAAACTGTTTTTT. Residues: CASSPDREKLFF.

This clone was found once. The chain has TRBV19 and TRBJ2-7, with TRBD2 as a possible D gene (6 bases). This CDR3 spans 15 amino acids. Germline V lookup: CDR1 LNHDA, CDR2 SQIVND (reference sequence). V was clipped by 7 bases and J by 6 bases, with 22 bases between them. CDR3: CASTPSGGPIGEQYF. The DNA of the CDR3 is TGTGCCAGTACCCCCTCCGGGGGACCTATCGGCGAGCAGTACTTC.

This chain links TRBV7-6 with TRBJ1-2; 7 bases fit TRBD1. The CDR3 has 16 amino acids. V lost 3 bases to trimming and J lost 4 bases; unmatched junction nucleotides: 11. Germline assignment: CDR1 SGHVS and CDR2 FNYEAQ. The CDR3 DNA reads as TGTGCCAGCAGCTTGGGACAGTTTTCAAGCCCCTATGGCTACACCTTC. This translates into CASSLGQFSSPYGYTF.

The rearrangement joins TRBV6-1 to TRBJ1-1; D call uncertain. The V and J ends lost 4 bases and 7 bases respectively, with 10 bases between them. Germline V gene lookup returns CDR1 MNHNS and CDR2 SASEGT. CDR3 length: 12 amino acids. The CDR3 sequence is CASSVAGGEAFF. In DNA form, the CDR3 reads TGTGCCAGCAGTGTGGCGGGAGGTGAAGCTTTCTTT.

The V gene is TRBV6-1, the J gene TRBJ2-6; D is perhaps TRBD1 (6 bases). The germline V and J ends were trimmed by 4 bases and 4 bases, with 26 bases remaining between them. CDR3 length: 20 residues. Germline V gives CDR1 MNHNS, CDR2 SASEGT. The DNA for the CDR3 is TGTGCCAGCAGTGTTTTTACAGGGACCTCCTCCTATTCGGGGGCCAACGTCCTGACTTTC. Translated, it gives CASSVFTGTSSYSGANVLTF.

This clone was found a few times. The chain is built from TRBV6-1 and TRBJ2-1, with 9 positions matching TRBD2. The junction had 7 bases not matched to a gene; V was cut back by 4 bases and J by 0 bases. There are 17 residues in the CDR3. Looked up from germline, CDR1 is MNHNS and CDR2 is SASEGT. CDR3 sequence: CASSGSQLAGSYNEQFF. The CDR3 coding sequence is TGTGCCAGCAGTGGATCACAACTAGCGGGCTCCTACAATGAGCAGTTCTTC.